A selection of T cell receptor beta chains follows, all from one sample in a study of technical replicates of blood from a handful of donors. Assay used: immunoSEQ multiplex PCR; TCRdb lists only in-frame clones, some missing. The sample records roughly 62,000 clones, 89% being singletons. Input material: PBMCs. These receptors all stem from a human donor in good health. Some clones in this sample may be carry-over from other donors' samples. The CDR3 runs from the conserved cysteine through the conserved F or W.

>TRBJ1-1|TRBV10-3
CAIQRDRNTEAFF
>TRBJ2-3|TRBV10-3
CAIRGTSSTDTQYF
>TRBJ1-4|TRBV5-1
CASSPGGTGPEKLFF
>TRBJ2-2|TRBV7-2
CASSAQGAGGRRNTGELFF
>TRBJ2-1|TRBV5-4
CASSSRRLAGHGSYNEQFF
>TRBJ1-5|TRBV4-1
CASSPWWGYNQPQHF
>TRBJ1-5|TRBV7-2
CASSQDRGNQPQHF
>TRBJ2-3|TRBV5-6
CASRAGTGGKDTQYF
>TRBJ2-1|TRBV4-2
CASSRGLAEYNEQFF
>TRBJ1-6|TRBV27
CASSFRFSPLHF
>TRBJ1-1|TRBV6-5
CASSYSDRGTEAFF
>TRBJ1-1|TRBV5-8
CASSFDMNTEAFF
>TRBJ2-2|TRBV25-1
CASSGSQGAGMSGELFF
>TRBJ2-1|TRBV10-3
CAATSQDRDNEQFF
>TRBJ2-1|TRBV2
CASSAGTSERNEQFF
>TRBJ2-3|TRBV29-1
CSVGSGGTDTQYF
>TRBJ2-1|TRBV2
CASSRRAAGGFNEQFF
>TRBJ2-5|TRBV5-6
CASSLFRGQETQYF
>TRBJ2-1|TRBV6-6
CASRTTGQTEVGEQFF
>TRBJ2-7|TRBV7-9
CASSLYRGDYEQYF
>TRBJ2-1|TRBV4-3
CASSQDRGSYNEQFF
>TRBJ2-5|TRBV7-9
CASSSPTTLRGETQYF
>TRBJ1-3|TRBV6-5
CASSLQGHSGNTIYF
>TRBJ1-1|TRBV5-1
CASSSTGPGTEAFF
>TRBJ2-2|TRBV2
CASTGRRIGGELFF
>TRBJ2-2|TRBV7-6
CASSSPASGGSKTNTGELFF
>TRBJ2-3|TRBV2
CASRRNPAGTDTQYF
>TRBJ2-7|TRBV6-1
CASRGPGTHYEQYF
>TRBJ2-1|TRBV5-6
CASSFGGGYRYNEQFF
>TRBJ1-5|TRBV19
CASSRDINQPQHF
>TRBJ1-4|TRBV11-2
CASSSDRGREKLFF
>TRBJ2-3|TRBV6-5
CATRQESTDTQYF
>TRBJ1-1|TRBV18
CASSPGDRGIGTEAFF